This T cell receptor (beta chain) is drawn from a study of blood T cells in healthy people across ages. Overall study results and limits: Investigators viewed diversity estimates from one million T cells as underestimates, the study reported.

Between the trimmed V and J ends, which lost 4 bases and 7 bases, there was a span of 10 bases. The CDR3 length is 12 residues. Primers used in a second PCR of about 7 to 12 cycles were a sample-barcoded 5' primer and a J-beta primer mix. TCRdb ran MiXCR on the 5' RACE reads and lists one entry per CDR3 protein. The sample records some 790,000 distinct CDR3 sequences, about 30% being singletons. This clonotype appeared many times. Its specificity is not known. The sequence derives from a woman aged 80 or older in good health. The rearrangement uses TRBV12-3 or TRBV12-4 and TRBJ1-2; perhaps TRBD1 as D (5 bases). The sequenced sample consisted of blood. CDR3 residues: CASSYWGVGYTF. Written as DNA, the CDR3 is TGTGCCAGCAGTTATTGGGGGGTTGGCTACACCTTC.